These 5 T cell receptor beta chains came from one sample sequenced in a study of cytomegalovirus exposure and HLA in healthy donors. Only in-frame clones appear in the TCRdb table, and some are missing; sequencing was by immunoSEQ multiplex PCR. The sample consists of about 120,000 clones, 89% of them appearing once. Sequenced material: PBMCs. The source is a woman under 30 in good health and CMV-seronegative.

This clone turned up a few times. In nucleotides, the CDR3 is TGTGCCAGCTCCCGGGGGATGGAGGCCCGCAACACCATATATTTT. Residues: CASSRGMEARNTIYF. V is TRBV18 and J is TRBJ1-3, with D possibly being TRBD1 (5 bases). This CDR3 is built from 15 residues. The germline V and J ends were trimmed by 6 bases and 7 bases, with 19 bases remaining between them. CDR1 is KGHSH, CDR2 LQKENI, per germline. The full variable domain, with the rest looked up from reference TRBV18 and TRBJ1-3, is NAGVMQNPRHLVRRRGQEARLRCSPMKGHSHVYWYRQLPEEGLKFMVYLQKENIIDESGMPKERFSAEFPKEGPSILRIQQVVRGDSAAYFCASSRGMEARNTIYFGEGSWLTVV.

The genes are TRBV7-8 and TRBJ2-5; a possible D gene is TRBD2 (6 bases). The CDR3 runs to 16 residues. CDR1 and CDR2 (germline): SGHVS, FQNEAQ. Trimming left V 2 bases short and J 3 bases short, with 16 bases between. The CDR3 DNA reads as TGTGCCAGCAGCTTATTGTCTAGCGTTTTGAAAGAGACCCAGTACTTC. This encodes CASSLLSSVLKETQYF.

V gene TRBV2 combines with J gene TRBJ2-1; D possibly corresponds to TRBD2 (6 bases). Germline lookup yields CDR1 SNHLY and CDR2 FYNNEI. This CDR3 is 12 amino acids long. Trimming pared 4 bases from V and 12 bases from J, leaving 13 bases between. The CDR3, as DNA: TGTGCCAGCAGTGGAGGAGGGGTCTGGCAGTTCTTC. Its translation: CASSGGGVWQFF.

The V gene is TRBV11-3, the J gene TRBJ2-3; 10 bases align to TRBD1. There are 16 residues in the CDR3. Per the germline V gene, CDR1 is SGHNT and CDR2 is YENEEA. V lost 5 bases, J lost 2 bases, and 7 bases stayed unmatched. The CDR3 DNA is TGTGCCAGCAGCCCCGGGACAGGGGCCTTCACAGATACGCAGTATTTT. Amino acid sequence: CASSPGTGAFTDTQYF.

The count of this clone is one. The chain recombines TRBV7-9 with TRBJ1-2; no clear D. The CDR3 totals 12 residues. From germline, CDR1 is SEHNR and CDR2 FQNEAQ (reference sequence). Between the trimmed V and J ends, which lost 5 bases and 5 bases, there was a span of 9 bases. The CDR3 DNA sequence: TGTGCCAGCAGCCAGTCCGATTATGGCTACACCTTC. Residues: CASSQSDYGYTF. The full variable domain, with the rest looked up from reference TRBV7-9 and TRBJ1-2, is DTGVSQNPRHKITKRGQNVTFRCDPISEHNRLYWYRQTLGQGPEFLTYFQNEAQLEKSRLLSDRFSAERPKGSFSTLEIQRTEQGDSAMYLCASSQSDYGYTFGSGTRLTVV.